Following are 26 T cell receptor beta chains from one sample sequenced in a study of blood T cell repertoires in COVID-19. Some clones are missing from TCRdb's copy, which holds only in-frame ones; the method was immunoSEQ multiplex PCR. The sample gives 200,000 to 250,000 clones, 75% to 90% of which show up once; approximately 5.2% is in the top ten. What was sequenced was peripheral blood. The receptors originated from a woman between 65 and 79 years old with COVID-19, enrolled during active disease.

The CDR3: CAISAKGSGNTEAFF. The CDR3 nucleotides are TGTGCCATCAGTGCTAAAGGTTCGGGGAACACTGAAGCTTTCTTT. The chain links TRBV10-3 to TRBJ1-1; D remains ambiguous. Germline V gene lookup returns CDR1 ENHRY and CDR2 SYGVKD. This CDR3 contains 15 residues. V was shortened by 4 bases and J by 1 base, with 13 bases between the two germline ends.

This chain connects TRBV10-3 to TRBJ2-1, with D perhaps matching TRBD1 (5 bases). The CDR3 runs to 11 residues. The V gene's germline CDR1 is ENHRY and CDR2 SYGVKD. Between the trimmed V and J ends, which lost 9 bases and 5 bases, there was a span of 8 bases. The CDR3 here is CAIGQNNEQFF. The CDR3 DNA follows: TGTGCCATTGGACAAAACAATGAGCAGTTCTTC.

The chain is built from TRBV29-1 and TRBJ1-2; the match to TRBD1 covers 7 bases. This CDR3 contains 15 residues. The germline gives CDR1 SQVTM, CDR2 ANQGSEA. V lost 3 bases, J lost 9 bases, and 16 bases stayed unmatched. The DNA of the CDR3 is TGCAGCGTTGATAGGGGGACAGTCGGGGCGGAGAGCTACACCTTC. Translating gives CSVDRGTVGAESYTF.

Only one count was recorded for this clone. The gene calls are TRBV4-1 and TRBJ1-6; maybe TRBD1 (5 bases). The V end was cut by 2 bases, the J end by 14 bases, with 16 bases between. This CDR3 comprises 14 residues. Germline values: CDR1 MGHRA, CDR2 YSYEKL. The CDR3 DNA reads TGCGCCAGCAGCCAATACGGGGGATGGGGAGCCCTCCACTTT. Translating it yields CASSQYGGWGALHF.

This rearrangement joins TRBV28 to TRBJ2-1, with D perhaps TRBD2 (5 bases). CDR3 length: 13 residues. V was trimmed by 2 bases and J by 13 bases, leaving 15 bases between them. Germline V gives CDR1 MDHEN, CDR2 SYDVKM. The chain's CDR3 is CASSLPSSLTQFF. In DNA form, the CDR3 reads TGTGCCAGCAGTTTACCGTCTAGCTTAACCCAGTTCTTC. Combining the CDR3 with reference TRBV28 and TRBJ2-1 gives the whole variable domain DVKVTQSSRYLVKRTGEKVFLECVQDMDHENMFWYRQDPGLGLRLIYFSYDVKMKEKGDIPEGYSVSREKKERFSLILESASTNQTSMYLCASSLPSSLTQFFGPGTRLTVL.

V is TRBV7-9 and J is TRBJ2-1, with TRBD2 matching 8 bases. This CDR3 spans 15 amino acids. In germline, CDR1 is SEHNR, CDR2 FQNEAQ (reference sequence). V trimming: 7 bases; J trimming: 0 bases; junction bases outside the gene matches: 5. The CDR3: CASTSGGSSYNEQFF. The CDR3 DNA reads TGTGCCAGCACCTCGGGAGGGAGCTCCTACAATGAGCAGTTCTTC.

This clone was detected ten times or more. The chain links TRBV10-3 to TRBJ1-1; D unresolved. Germline CDR1 reads ENHRY; CDR2 reads SYGVKD. V was pared by 7 bases and J by 1 base, with 13 bases between. This CDR3 has 14 amino acids. This CDR3 is CAIKSDGGNTEAFF. CDR3 DNA: TGTGCCATCAAGTCGGACGGAGGGAACACTGAAGCTTTCTTT.

The V gene is TRBV28, the J gene TRBJ2-1; 7 nucleotides align to TRBD2. CDR1 is MDHEN and CDR2 is SYDVKM in the germline V gene. The CDR3 length is 17 residues. V lost 7 bases to trimming and J lost 6 bases; unmatched junction nucleotides: 18. CDR3 nucleotides: TGTGCCAGCACTAGCGGTAGAGGGCTTACGGTTCGCAATGAGCAGTTCTTC. It is translated as CASTSGRGLTVRNEQFF.

The rearrangement joins TRBV19 to TRBJ1-6, with 7 nucleotides matching TRBD1. CDR1 and CDR2 from the germline V gene are LNHDA and SQIVND (reference sequence). The CDR3 has 12 amino acids. Trimming at V came to 5 bases and at J to 19 bases, leaving 11 bases not matched to a gene. In DNA form, the CDR3 reads TGTGCCAGTAGTTTTTCCTCGGGACAGCAGCACTTT. Translating gives CASSFSSGQQHF.

This sequence joins TRBV2 and TRBJ2-5, with D maybe TRBD1 (5 bases). CDR1 is SNHLY and CDR2 is FYNNEI in the germline V gene. The CDR3 sequence is 13 residues long. Trimming removed 3 bases at V and 8 bases at J, with 13 bases between. The CDR3 nucleotides are TGTGCCAGCAGTGATGGCAGGGTAGTTACCCAGTACTTC. Residues: CASSDGRVVTQYF.

The J gene is TRBJ2-1, the V gene TRBV28, with 12 bases that match TRBD1. V lost 6 bases, J lost 8 bases, and 8 bases stayed unmatched. The CDR3 contains 15 residues. Germline assignment: CDR1 MDHEN and CDR2 SYDVKM. The CDR3 reads CASRTGTGGAYEQFF. Written as DNA, the CDR3 is TGTGCCAGCAGGACCGGGACAGGGGGCGCGTATGAGCAGTTCTTC.

The chain links TRBV11-2 to TRBJ2-7; unclear D gene. This CDR3 is 14 amino acids long. CDR1 is SGHAT and CDR2 is FQNNGV in the germline V gene. Trimming shortened V by 1 base and J by 2 bases, and 9 bases separated the two germline ends. CDR3: CASSLGGKAYEQYF. As DNA, the CDR3 is TGTGCCAGCAGCTTAGGCGGAAAAGCCTACGAGCAGTACTTC.

The J gene is TRBJ2-7, the V gene TRBV19, with D maybe TRBD1 (6 bases). Germline V gene lookup returns CDR1 LNHDA and CDR2 SQIVND (reference sequence). This CDR3 has 13 amino acids. Between the trimmed V and J ends, which lost 6 bases and 0 bases, there was a span of 9 bases. CDR3: CASSPTGSYEQYF. CDR3 sequence (DNA): TGTGCCAGTAGCCCGACAGGCTCCTACGAGCAGTACTTC. Combining the CDR3 with reference TRBV19 and TRBJ2-7 gives the whole variable domain DGGITQSPKYLFRKEGQNVTLSCEQNLNHDAMYWYRQDPGQGLRLIYYSQIVNDFQKGDIAEGYSVSREKKESFPLTVTSAQKNPTAFYLCASSPTGSYEQYFGPGTRLTVT.

The chain employs TRBV27 and TRBJ1-6; D may be TRBD1 (5 bases). Germline V gives CDR1 MNHEY, CDR2 SMNVEV (reference sequence). This CDR3 comprises 17 residues. V shed 5 bases and J shed 5 bases, with 19 bases lying between them. Here the CDR3 reads CASSTLQGSKNNSPLHF. As DNA, the CDR3 is TGTGCCAGCAGTACCCTCCAGGGTAGTAAGAATAATTCACCCCTCCACTTT.

V is TRBV5-8 and J is TRBJ1-6, with D unresolved. Trimming left V 0 bases short and J 3 bases short, with 13 bases between. The CDR3 is 17 residues long. Germline loops: CDR1 SGHTS, CDR2 YDEGEE. CDR3 DNA sequence: TGTGCCAGCAGCTTGGCGTCGCGAGTCTACTATAATTCACCCCTCCACTTT. Translating it yields CASSLASRVYYNSPLHF.

The rearrangement joins TRBV28 to TRBJ1-5; possible D gene TRBD1, 6 bases. V was trimmed by 5 bases and J by 3 bases, leaving 14 bases between them. CDR1 is MDHEN and CDR2 is SYDVKM in the germline V gene. The CDR3 length is 15 residues. CDR3 residues: CASSRSGVPNQPQHF. The CDR3 region has the DNA TGTGCCAGCAGTCGCTCAGGGGTCCCCAATCAGCCCCAGCATTTT.

This sequence joins TRBV5-1 and TRBJ1-4; weak D call: TRBD1 (5 bases). Trimming cost V 3 bases and J 6 bases, with 15 bases left between them. Germline V gene data show CDR1 as SGHRS and CDR2 as YFSETQ. The CDR3 is made up of 15 amino acids. The CDR3 protein is CASSSYGGEDEKLFF. Here the CDR3 DNA reads TGCGCCAGCAGCTCGTACGGGGGAGAGGATGAAAAACTGTTTTTT.

The gene calls are TRBV4-3 and TRBJ1-1; D remains unclear. The length of the CDR3 is 15 residues. Trimming took off 0 bases at V and 1 base at J, with 9 bases between the two ends. In germline, CDR1 is LGHNA, CDR2 YSLEER. This chain's CDR3 is CASSQDKGRNTEAFF. The CDR3, as DNA: TGCGCCAGCAGCCAAGACAAAGGGAGGAACACTGAAGCTTTCTTT.

A single count supports this clone. The chain recombines TRBV30 with TRBJ2-1; 10 nucleotides match TRBD1. Trimming took 8 bases from V and 4 from J; bases not matched to a gene: 14. Germline-derived CDR1 and CDR2 are GTSNPN and SVGIG (reference sequence). This CDR3 is built from 16 residues. The CDR3 nucleotides read TGTGCCGGTTTTGTGGGACAGGGGTTCTTATACAATGAGCAGTTCTTC. Amino acid sequence: CAGFVGQGFLYNEQFF.

V usage is TRBV29-1 and J usage is TRBJ1-1; 9 nucleotides line up with TRBD1. Per germline, CDR1 SQVTM and CDR2 ANQGSEA. This CDR3 has 13 amino acids. Trimming at V came to 7 bases and at J to 2 bases, leaving 5 bases not matched to a gene. The CDR3 spells CSATGGFNTEAFF. The CDR3, as DNA: TGCAGCGCCACAGGGGGCTTTAACACTGAAGCTTTCTTT.

Only one count was recorded for this clone. The chain carries TRBV10-2 and TRBJ2-5; 11 bases are a match to TRBD2. The V gene's germline CDR1 is WSHSY and CDR2 SAAADI. The CDR3 runs to 15 residues. V lost 3 bases and J lost 3; bases outside the gene matches: 3. The CDR3 nucleotides read TGCGCCAGCAGTGACTCGGGACTAGCGGAAGAGACCCAGTACTTC. It translates to CASSDSGLAEETQYF.

Points on this clone: Germline is not matched at one junction end, which may reflect a read error. CDR3 sequence (DNA): TGTGCCAGCAGCTTGGATGCGGGACCGTACAGTGAGCAGTTCTTC. As protein: CASSLDAGPYSEQFF. The rearrangement links TRBV5-6 to TRBJ2-1; D is perhaps TRBD2 (6 bases). The CDR3 loop spans 15 amino acids. CDR1 and CDR2 from the germline V gene are SGHDT and YYEEEE.

J is TRBJ2-2 and V is TRBV29-1; perhaps TRBD2 as D (5 bases). The CDR3 length is 15 residues. The germline V gene has CDR1 SQVTM and CDR2 ANQGSEA. Trimming pared 4 bases from V and 0 bases from J, leaving 12 bases between. The CDR3, as DNA: TGCAGCGTTGTTAACGGGAATGCGAACACCGGGGAGCTGTTTTTT. Encoded protein: CSVVNGNANTGELFF.

This sequence joins TRBV7-2 and TRBJ2-1; 8 positions agree with TRBD1. The CDR3 contains 15 residues. J lost 2 bases, V lost 2 bases, and 2 bases had no gene match. Looked up from germline, CDR1 is SGHTA and CDR2 is FQGNSA. The CDR3 DNA is TGTGCCAGCAGCTTATCAGGGGGCCCCTACAATGAGCAGTTCTTC. Protein sequence: CASSLSGGPYNEQFF.

The chain combines TRBV7-9 with TRBJ1-1, with 8 nucleotides matching TRBD1. Germline V gene data show CDR1 as SEHNR and CDR2 as FQNEAQ (reference sequence). The length of the CDR3 is 18 residues. J was trimmed by 1 base and V by 1 base; bases with no gene match: 11. CDR3: CASSLGFDRGFGNTEAFF. As DNA, the CDR3 is TGTGCCAGCAGCTTAGGTTTTGACAGGGGTTTCGGGAACACTGAAGCTTTCTTT.

In the case of this clone: Other nucleotide sequences in the sample specify the same CDR3. J is TRBJ1-5 and V is TRBV7-2, with 7 bases fitting TRBD1. CDR3 length: 14 residues. Germline V CDR1 and CDR2: SGHTA, FQGNSA. Unmatched junction bases numbered 2, after V lost 6 bases and J lost 0 bases. The DNA for the CDR3 is TGTGCCAGCAGAAGGGACAGTAGCAATCAGCCCCAGCATTTT. The encoded protein is CASRRDSSNQPQHF.